The 28 T cell receptor beta chains reported below all come from one sample, sequenced in a study of CXCR3-negative and CXCR3-positive naive CD8 T cells. TRB cDNA libraries were made by UMI-labeled 5' RACE. TCRdb reworked the 5' RACE reads into one entry per CDR3 protein, no DNA. This sample's table has under 85,000 distinct CDR3 sequences. The sample consisted of naive CXCR3- CD8+ T cells from blood. Subset given: CD45RO-CCR7+CD27+CD95- naive CD8+ T cells lacking CXCR3 (TNR3-). All receptors come from a human donor in good health. Some clones in this sample may be carry-over from other donors' samples.

The rearrangement links TRBV13 to TRBJ1-2; TCRdb gives TRBD1 as the D gene, but with no DNA this cannot be confirmed. CDR3 length: 12 residues. From germline, CDR1 is PRHDT and CDR2 FYEKMQ (reference sequence). CDR3 sequence: CASSSRVDGYTF.

The V gene is TRBV14, the J gene TRBJ2-3; TCRdb selects TRBD2, and the lack of DNA leaves this call unchecked. Germline assignment: CDR1 SGHDN and CDR2 FVKESK. This CDR3 region has 17 residues. CDR3 in amino acids: CASSQGGLGYEADTQYF.

This chain connects TRBV2 to TRBJ2-5; absent DNA, TCRdb's TRBD2 call cannot be checked. The length of the CDR3 is 14 residues. CDR1 is SNHLY and CDR2 is FYNNEI in the germline V gene. CDR3 sequence reads: CAIQAGLAVKTQYF.

The V and J genes are TRBV7-8 and TRBJ1-1; TCRdb proposes TRBD1, but this gene call is untestable without DNA. Germline V CDR1 and CDR2: SGHVS, FQNEAQ. The CDR3 covers 13 residues. CDR3 loop: CASSLAYRGEAFF.

The J gene is TRBJ1-2, the V gene TRBV6-1; the TRBD1 assignment by TCRdb is unverifiable without DNA. Germline CDR1 reads MNHNS; CDR2 reads SASEGT. This CDR3 has 14 residues. The CDR3 reads CASSADRTPYGYTF.

This chain uses TRBV5-1 with TRBJ2-1; TCRdb's assignment of TRBD1 cannot be checked, as there is no DNA. Germline values: CDR1 SGHRS, CDR2 YFSETQ. This CDR3 comprises 14 residues. The CDR3 region is CASSHGTTHNEQFF.

V gene TRBV12-3 or TRBV12-4 combines with J gene TRBJ2-7; TCRdb designates TRBD1, a call that cannot be tested without DNA. This CDR3 region has 12 residues. CDR3 sequence: CASSPGPYEQYF.

This rearrangement joins TRBV28 to TRBJ1-1; TCRdb calls TRBD1, which cannot be checked without DNA. The CDR3 runs 14 residues. Per the germline V gene, CDR1 is MDHEN and CDR2 is SYDVKM. The CDR3 sequence is CASSPVFFMTEAFF.

The chain couples TRBV12-3 or TRBV12-4 to TRBJ2-2. The CDR3 sequence is 17 residues long. The CDR3: CASSFTGVFGNTGELFF.

The V call is TRBV5-5, the J call TRBJ2-2; no DNA is available, so the TRBD1 call from TCRdb remains unchecked. Germline CDR1 is SGHKS and CDR2 is YYEKEE (reference sequence). The CDR3 runs 15 residues. The CDR3 reads CASGSTDSNTGELFF.

This sequence joins TRBV6-2 or TRBV6-3 and TRBJ2-2; the D gene TCRdb calls, TRBD2, cannot be checked with no DNA. CDR1 is MNHEY and CDR2 is SVGEGT in the germline V gene. This CDR3 has 15 residues. The CDR3 protein is CASSPGLADTGELFF.

V is TRBV6-2 or TRBV6-3 and J is TRBJ2-7; TCRdb's D call of TRBD1 is untestable without DNA. The CDR3 is made up of 14 amino acids. Germline CDR1 is MNHEY and CDR2 is SVGEGT. The CDR3 is CASAPGGGDYEQYF.

The CDR3 is CSARTSGGRYEQFF. The J gene is TRBJ2-1, the V gene TRBV20-1; TCRdb's D call of TRBD2 is untestable without DNA. CDR3 size: 14 residues. CDR1 is DFQATT and CDR2 is SNEGSKA in the germline V gene (reference sequence).

The chain is built from TRBV29-1 and TRBJ2-1; TCRdb lists TRBD1, though no DNA is available to test this call. This CDR3 spans 16 amino acids. Per the germline V gene, CDR1 is SQVTM and CDR2 is ANQGSEA. The CDR3 region is CSVLRWGESSYNEQFF.

This chain's CDR3 is CASSLVRGDTEAFF. The chain employs TRBV5-1 and TRBJ1-1; the D call of TRBD1 rests on TCRdb alone, since no DNA is present to check it. CDR1 is SGHRS and CDR2 is YFSETQ in the germline V gene. The CDR3 has 14 residues.

The genes are TRBV20-1 and TRBJ1-5; lacking DNA, the TRBD1 call made by TCRdb goes unchecked. The CDR3 contains 14 residues. CDR1 and CDR2 from the germline V gene are DFQATT and SNEGSKA (reference sequence). This CDR3 is CSAWAGLGNQPQHF.

The chain has TRBV28 and TRBJ1-1; TCRdb proposes TRBD1, but this gene call is untestable without DNA. Germline V gene sequence: CDR1 MDHEN, CDR2 SYDVKM. The CDR3 is 15 amino acids. The CDR3 is CASTSRQGRNTEAFF.

This chain links TRBV6-5 with TRBJ1-4; TCRdb reports TRBD1, a call that lacks DNA to check it against. Looked up from germline, CDR1 is MNHEY and CDR2 is SVGAGI. The CDR3 loop spans 15 amino acids. The CDR3 sequence is CASSTGQGAAEKLFF.

The chain recombines TRBV5-1 with TRBJ1-6; as DNA is missing, the TRBD1 call by TCRdb cannot be tested. The CDR3 is 16 amino acids. Germline V lookup: CDR1 SGHRS, CDR2 YFSETQ. The CDR3 is CASSLASGQFNSPLHF.

The chain uses TRBV25-1 and TRBJ2-7; lacking DNA, the TRBD1 call made by TCRdb goes unchecked. From germline, CDR1 is MGHDK and CDR2 SYGVNS. There are 15 residues in the CDR3. CDR3 in amino acids: CASSESLGASYEQYF.

This chain links TRBV27 with TRBJ2-1. CDR1 and CDR2 from the germline V gene are MNHEY and SMNVEV (reference sequence). The CDR3 totals 14 residues. This CDR3 is CASRTVSLNNEQFF.

The chain employs TRBV27 and TRBJ2-7; lacking DNA, the TRBD2 call made by TCRdb goes unchecked. CDR1 is MNHEY and CDR2 is SMNVEV in the germline V gene (reference sequence). The CDR3 length is 16 residues. CDR3 residues: CASSSPGLAGGYEQYF.

V and J are TRBV11-2 and TRBJ2-2; TCRdb's D gene call, TRBD2, goes unchecked for lack of DNA. CDR3 length equals 14 residues. The germline gives CDR1 SGHAT, CDR2 FQNNGV. The CDR3 loop reads CASSPGLNTGELFF. The entire variable domain, with the rest obtained from reference TRBV11-2 and TRBJ2-2, is as follows: EAGVAQSPRYKIIEKRQSVAFWCNPISGHATLYWYQQILGQGPKLLIQFQNNGVVDDSQLPKDRFSAERLKGVDSTLKIQPAKLEDSAVYLCASSPGLNTGELFFGEGSRLTVL.

This CDR3 reads CASSCFSGQGATYEQYF. This chain uses TRBV21-1 with TRBJ2-7; lacking DNA, the TRBD1 call made by TCRdb goes unchecked. TRBV21-1 is designated a pseudogene. CDR3 length: 17 amino acids.

The V call is TRBV28, the J call TRBJ1-5; absent DNA, TCRdb's TRBD1 call cannot be checked. This CDR3 is built from 15 residues. Germline CDR1 and CDR2: MDHEN and SYDVKM. Here the CDR3 reads CASSPRAQGNRPQHF.

V and J are TRBV9 and TRBJ2-7; TCRdb calls TRBD1, which cannot be checked without DNA. Germline loops: CDR1 SGDLS, CDR2 YYNGEE. The CDR3 has 16 residues. The CDR3 spells CASSSRAIEGTYEQYF.

The chain uses TRBV5-4 and TRBJ1-1. The length of the CDR3 is 11 residues. Germline V lookup: CDR1 SGHNT, CDR2 YYREEE (reference sequence). CDR3 sequence reads: CASSFSTEAFF.

The chain uses TRBV3-1 and TRBJ2-1. This CDR3 is 13 amino acids long. Looked up from germline, CDR1 is LGHDT and CDR2 is YNNKEL (reference sequence). CDR3 protein: CASSHVTLNEQFF.